These 22 T cell receptor beta chains share one sample of origin, sequenced in a study of T cell responses to AZD1222 COVID-19 vaccine. Assay used: immunoSEQ multiplex PCR; TCRdb lists only in-frame clones, some missing. The repertoire includes about 140,000 clones, over 90% of them detected once, and under 6.5% sits in the top ten. Sequenced here: peripheral blood, sampled on day 0 of AZD1222 vaccination. The receptors stem from an adult in good health.

The V call is TRBV5-8, the J call TRBJ2-4; D tentatively reads TRBD1 or TRBD2 (5 bases each). V was clipped by 0 bases and J by 2 bases, with 12 bases between them. The germline V gene encodes CDR1 SGHTS and CDR2 YDEGEE. This CDR3 contains 16 residues. The CDR3 is CASSLVSEGTKNIQYF. CDR3 coding DNA: TGTGCCAGCAGCTTGGTCAGCGAGGGGACCAAAAACATTCAGTACTTC.

In DNA form, the CDR3 reads TGTGCCAGCAGCATTAGCGGGAGGGCCACAGTCTACGAGCAGTACTTC. Protein: CASSISGRATVYEQYF. This rearrangement joins TRBV7-2 to TRBJ2-7; 11 positions match TRBD2. CDR3 length: 16 residues. Germline CDR1 and CDR2: SGHTA and FQGNSA. Unmatched junction bases numbered 9, after V lost 5 bases and J lost 3 bases.

The rearrangement joins TRBV28 to TRBJ2-1; 12 bases are a match to TRBD2. The CDR3 contains 15 residues. V shed 6 bases, J shed 6 bases, and the junction held 6 bases outside the gene matches. The germline gives CDR1 MDHEN, CDR2 SYDVKM. DNA for the CDR3: TGTGCCAGCAGAACCCTAGCGGGAGGGTCCAATGAGCAGTTCTTC. It yields the protein CASRTLAGGSNEQFF.

V usage is TRBV6-5 and J usage is TRBJ2-1; D remains ambiguous. V lost 4 bases and J 3 bases, leaving 16 bases between the germline ends. Germline CDR1 is MNHEY and CDR2 is SVGAGI. The CDR3 sequence is 16 residues long. Here the CDR3 reads CASSSSWAKVYNEQFF. CDR3 nucleotides: TGTGCCAGCAGTTCAAGTTGGGCTAAAGTCTACAATGAGCAGTTCTTC.

The chain links TRBV7-9 to TRBJ1-1; 11 bases are a match to TRBD1. This CDR3 has 16 amino acids. Looked up from germline, CDR1 is SEHNR and CDR2 is FQNEAQ (reference sequence). Trimming cost V 5 bases and J 5 bases; bases outside gene matches: 10. The CDR3 loop is CASSLGQGAIGTEAFF. The CDR3 DNA reads TGTGCCAGCAGCCTAGGACAGGGGGCGATCGGGACTGAAGCTTTCTTT.

V is TRBV10-2 and J is TRBJ1-2; a weak D match, TRBD1 (6 bases). Deletions cut 6 bases from V and 3 bases from J, with 11 bases between. Germline V gene sequence: CDR1 WSHSY, CDR2 SAAADI. The CDR3 runs 13 residues. The CDR3, as DNA: TGCGCCAGCAGACATAGGGGGGACTATGGCTACACCTTC. Translation gives CASRHRGDYGYTF.

J is TRBJ1-2 and V is TRBV7-9; unclear D gene. The germline V and J ends were trimmed by 3 bases and 1 base, with 3 bases remaining between them. There are 12 residues in the CDR3. CDR1 is SEHNR, CDR2 FQNEAQ, per germline (reference sequence). The CDR3 region has the DNA TGTGCCAGCAGCTTTAATAACTATGGCTACACCTTC. Protein sequence: CASSFNNYGYTF.

This chain uses TRBV30 with TRBJ2-6, with 8 bases identical to TRBD1. V lost 7 bases to trimming and J lost 10 bases; unmatched junction nucleotides: 3. The germline CDR1 and CDR2 sequences are GTSNPN and SVGIG (reference sequence). The CDR3 is 11 residues long. CDR3 in DNA: TGTGCCTTAGACAGGGGTAACGTCCTGACTTTC. This translates into CALDRGNVLTF.

The J gene is TRBJ1-2, the V gene TRBV7-8, with unresolved D. Germline V lookup: CDR1 SGHVS, CDR2 FQNEAQ. Trimming took off 1 base at V and 4 bases at J, with 7 bases between the two ends. The CDR3 has 13 residues. The CDR3 protein is CASSLGGSYGYTF. The CDR3 DNA sequence: TGTGCCAGCAGCTTAGGAGGCTCCTATGGCTACACCTTC.

The gene calls are TRBV5-6 and TRBJ2-3, with 8 bases identical to TRBD1. Per the germline V gene, CDR1 is SGHDT and CDR2 is YYEEEE. The ends lost 5 bases at V and 7 bases at J; junction bases unmatched: 12. The CDR3 loop spans 15 amino acids. In nucleotides, the CDR3 is TGTGCCAGCAGTTCAGGACAGGGCGGCCATTATACGCAGTATTTT. This codes for CASSSGQGGHYTQYF.

The rearrangement joins TRBV5-6 to TRBJ1-1; 8 positions match TRBD1. J gave up 2 bases and V 3 bases, and 6 bases lay outside the gene matches. Germline assignment: CDR1 SGHDT and CDR2 YYEEEE. The CDR3 length is 15 residues. The CDR3 here is CASSYNPGGNTEAFF. The CDR3 DNA reads TGTGCCAGCAGCTACAACCCAGGGGGCAACACTGAAGCTTTCTTT.

This chain connects TRBV6-6 to TRBJ2-7; TRBD2 matches at 9 bases. Germline V gives CDR1 MNHNY, CDR2 SVGAGI (reference sequence). The CDR3 spans 14 residues. V shed 4 bases, J shed 1 base, and the junction held 2 bases outside the gene matches. The CDR3 sequence is CASSSTSGSYEQYF. CDR3 nucleotide sequence: TGTGCCAGCAGTTCGACTAGCGGATCCTACGAGCAGTACTTC.

The gene calls are TRBV6-5 and TRBJ1-1; maybe TRBD1 (6 bases). The germline CDR1 and CDR2 sequences are MNHEY and SVGAGI. The CDR3 runs to 13 residues. The V and J ends lost 6 bases and 4 bases respectively, with 12 bases between them. This CDR3 is CASRTGWGTEAFF. In nucleotides, the CDR3 is TGTGCCAGCAGAACAGGGTGGGGCACTGAAGCTTTCTTT.

This chain links TRBV6-1 with TRBJ2-5, with a weak D call TRBD2 (6 bases). The CDR3 length is 13 residues. V was trimmed by 2 bases and J by 5 bases, leaving 9 bases between them. Looked up from germline, CDR1 is MNHNS and CDR2 is SASEGT. The CDR3 DNA reads TGTGCCAGCAGTGAATCACGGGAGGAGACCCAGTACTTC. This sequence encodes CASSESREETQYF.

The V gene is TRBV19, the J gene TRBJ2-3; a possible D gene is TRBD2 (6 bases). Germline V gives CDR1 LNHDA, CDR2 SQIVND (reference sequence). V was trimmed by 3 bases and J by 4 bases, leaving 11 bases between them. This CDR3 has 14 residues. The CDR3 nucleotides are TGTGCCAGTAGTATGCCGGGAGCGTCAGATACGCAGTATTTT. The encoded protein is CASSMPGASDTQYF.

This chain connects TRBV19 to TRBJ2-7, with D hard to call. This CDR3 comprises 13 residues. The ends were cut back, 5 bases at V and 5 bases at J, with 13 bases in the middle. Germline assignment: CDR1 LNHDA and CDR2 SQIVND (reference sequence). CDR3 DNA: TGTGCCAGTAGTTGGCAGATTCGGGACGAGCAGTACTTC. Encoded protein: CASSWQIRDEQYF.

The chain couples TRBV6-6 to TRBJ1-1; TRBD1 might be the D (6 bases). V was cut by 7 bases and J by 0 bases, with 15 bases left in between. This CDR3 region has 15 residues. Germline V gene data show CDR1 as MNHNY and CDR2 as SVGAGI (reference sequence). Here the CDR3 reads CASILGGTLNTEAFF. The CDR3, as DNA: TGTGCCAGCATCTTAGGGGGGACATTGAACACTGAAGCTTTCTTT.

The chain links TRBV19 to TRBJ1-1, with TRBD1 matching 7 bases. The junction had 4 bases not matched to a gene; V was cut back by 5 bases and J by 1 base. Germline lookup yields CDR1 LNHDA and CDR2 SQIVND (reference sequence). The CDR3 is made up of 14 amino acids. This chain's CDR3 is CASSLGQTNTEAFF. DNA of the CDR3: TGTGCCAGTAGTTTGGGACAGACGAACACTGAAGCTTTCTTT.

The chain joins TRBV11-1 to TRBJ2-1; TRBD2 matches 13 bases. With 5 bases clipped from V and 8 bases from J, the junction kept 9 bases outside the gene matches. The CDR3 consists of 16 residues. Germline assignment: CDR1 SGHAT and CDR2 FQDESV (reference sequence). The CDR3 region is CASSVRGLAGVDEQFF. The CDR3 DNA reads TGTGCCAGCAGCGTTAGAGGACTAGCGGGAGTGGATGAGCAGTTCTTC.

The gene calls are TRBV4-1 and TRBJ1-5; 7 bases line up with TRBD1. From germline, CDR1 is MGHRA and CDR2 YSYEKL. V gave up 1 base and J gave up 3 bases; unmatched junction bases: 6. The CDR3 consists of 16 residues. This CDR3 reads CASSQGEGGLNQPQHF. The CDR3, as DNA: TGCGCCAGCAGCCAAGGTGAAGGGGGCCTCAATCAGCCCCAGCATTTT.

The chain carries TRBV20-1 and TRBJ1-2; D remains ambiguous. Germline V CDR1 and CDR2: DFQATT, SNEGSKA (reference sequence). V gave up 3 bases and J gave up 0 bases, with 8 bases separating them. This CDR3 has 13 residues. In DNA form, the CDR3 reads TGCAGTGCTAGTAAGGCAGCTAACTATGGCTACACCTTC. Amino acid sequence: CSASKAANYGYTF.

The CDR3 protein is CASSQIGPQDTQYF. Here the CDR3 DNA reads TGTGCCAGCAGCCAAATCGGACCCCAAGATACGCAGTATTTT. The chain has TRBV3-1 (or the pseudogene TRBV3-2) and TRBJ2-3; D is unclear. The V end was cut by 2 bases, the J end by 5 bases, with 11 bases between. The germline V gene has CDR1 LGHDT and CDR2 YNNKEL (reference sequence). This CDR3 region has 14 residues.